The sequence of this T cell receptor beta chain was determined in a study of CD8+ T cells in alopecia areata. The study team obtained lesional scalp punch biopsies and peripheral blood from alopecia areata patients. Sorted out of PBMCs were CD4+ T cells and CD8+ T cells. This clone was counted once. Its antigen is as yet unknown. Investigators isolated RNA and reverse transcribed it into cDNA to act as the sequencing template. Sequencing used immunoSEQ multiplex PCR; TCRdb keeps in-frame clones, though not all of them. The repertoire holds 65,000 to 90,000 clones, just over 50% seen once, with around 5% in the top ten. General study points: In patients, TCRs were shared less clearly than in mice, and HLA may possibly be involved. Scalp specimens additionally yield sequences from normal skin's resident alphabeta T cells.

The V gene's germline CDR1 is GTSNPN and CDR2 SVGIG (reference sequence). The V end lost 2 bases, the J end lost 7 bases, and 15 bases lay between the germline ends. CDR3 length: 14 amino acids. Sequenced sample: NKG2D-high CD8+ T cells sorted from blood. This chain connects TRBV30 to TRBJ1-5; TRBD1 might be the D (6 bases). This TCR was sampled from a human donor with alopecia areata. Here the CDR3 DNA reads TGTGCCTGGAGTTGGACAGAAGCCTTCCAGCCCCAGCATTTT. It specifies CAWSWTEAFQPQHF.